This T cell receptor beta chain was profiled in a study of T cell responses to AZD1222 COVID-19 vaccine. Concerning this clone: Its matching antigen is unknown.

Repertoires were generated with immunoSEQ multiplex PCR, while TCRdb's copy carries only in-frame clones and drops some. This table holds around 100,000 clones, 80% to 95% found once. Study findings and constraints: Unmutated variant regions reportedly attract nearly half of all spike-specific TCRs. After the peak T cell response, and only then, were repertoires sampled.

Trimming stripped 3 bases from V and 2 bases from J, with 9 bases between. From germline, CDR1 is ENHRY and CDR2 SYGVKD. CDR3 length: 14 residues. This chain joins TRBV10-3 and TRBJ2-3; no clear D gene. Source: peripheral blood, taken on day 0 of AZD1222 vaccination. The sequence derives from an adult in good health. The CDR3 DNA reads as TGTGCCATCAGTGAACGTCTTATCACAGATACGCAGTATTTT. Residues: CAISERLITDTQYF.